Listed below are T cell receptor beta chains from one sample, sequenced in a study of cytomegalovirus exposure and HLA in healthy donors. The data were produced by immunoSEQ multiplex PCR, yet TCRdb's version contains in-frame clones alone and is incomplete. In the table there are roughly 150,000 clones, approximately 9% of which are singletons. Sequenced material: PBMCs. The source is a male donor in good health and CMV-seronegative. CDR3s include the opening cysteine and the closing phenylalanine or tryptophan. Each record gives: V gene, D gene, clone size, J gene, CDR3 protein, CDR3 DNA. A D gene is named only where the DNA matches it firmly. Part of the rows lack a size; the others show once, few, many or a class for expanded clones.

v_call: TRBV19
d_call: TRBD1
clone_size: NA
j_call: TRBJ1-5
cdr3_aa: CASSTPRTGGSGNQPQHF
cdr3_nt: TGTGCCAGTAGTACCCCGCGGACAGGGGGATCTGGCAATCAGCCCCAGCATTTT

v_call: TRBV25-1
d_call: TRBD1
clone_size: NA
j_call: TRBJ2-5
cdr3_aa: CASSDPGQGVRETQYF
cdr3_nt: TGTGCCAGCAGTGATCCGGGACAGGGGGTGCGAGAGACCCAGTACTTC

v_call: TRBV23-1
d_call: TRBD1
clone_size: few
j_call: TRBJ1-6
cdr3_aa: CASSQSDRSNSPLHF
cdr3_nt: TGCGCCAGCAGTCAATCGGACAGGAGTAATTCACCCCTCCACTTT

v_call: TRBV5-1
d_call: NA
clone_size: NA
j_call: TRBJ1-2
cdr3_aa: CASSLAGSATPYGYTF
cdr3_nt: TGCGCCAGCAGCTTGGCCGGGTCAGCTACTCCCTATGGCTACACCTTC

v_call: TRBV28
d_call: TRBD1
clone_size: NA
j_call: TRBJ1-1
cdr3_aa: CASSWTGNAFF
cdr3_nt: TGTGCCAGCAGCTGGACAGGGAACGCTTTCTTT

v_call: TRBV7-2
d_call: TRBD2
clone_size: few
j_call: TRBJ2-3
cdr3_aa: CASSLGAGGIDTQYF
cdr3_nt: TGTGCCAGCAGCTTAGGGGCGGGGGGGATAGATACGCAGTATTTT

v_call: TRBV28
d_call: TRBD1
clone_size: NA
j_call: TRBJ2-7
cdr3_aa: CASWGGGTGAYEQYF
cdr3_nt: TGTGCCAGCTGGGGGGGTGGGACAGGGGCCTACGAGCAGTACTTC

v_call: TRBV28
d_call: NA
clone_size: once
j_call: TRBJ2-4
cdr3_aa: CASSFPLTGLAKNIQYF
cdr3_nt: TGTGCCAGCAGTTTTCCTCTAACAGGGCTAGCCAAAAACATTCAGTACTTC

v_call: TRBV5-1
d_call: TRBD1
clone_size: NA
j_call: TRBJ2-1
cdr3_aa: CASSRTGAIYNEQFF
cdr3_nt: TGCGCCAGCAGCCGGACAGGGGCGATATACAATGAGCAGTTCTTC

v_call: TRBV5-1
d_call: TRBD1
clone_size: NA
j_call: TRBJ1-4
cdr3_aa: CASSLGDRLEKLFF
cdr3_nt: TGCGCCAGCAGCTTGGGGGACAGGCTTGAAAAACTGTTTTTT

v_call: TRBV4-3
d_call: NA
clone_size: NA
j_call: TRBJ1-2
cdr3_aa: CASSQSRTNYGYTF
cdr3_nt: TGCGCCAGCAGCCAGAGCAGGACTAACTATGGCTACACCTTC

v_call: TRBV27
d_call: TRBD2
clone_size: NA
j_call: TRBJ2-7
cdr3_aa: CASSFYSGRVEQYF
cdr3_nt: TGTGCCAGCAGTTTTTATAGCGGGAGGGTTGAGCAGTACTTC

v_call: TRBV7-8
d_call: NA
clone_size: NA
j_call: TRBJ1-5
cdr3_aa: CASSLGLAGDFYSNQPQHF
cdr3_nt: TGTGCCAGCAGCTTAGGGTTAGCGGGGGATTTTTATAGCAATCAGCCCCAGCATTTT

v_call: TRBV5-1
d_call: TRBD2
clone_size: few
j_call: TRBJ2-1
cdr3_aa: CASSWGGAGASEQFF
cdr3_nt: TGCGCCAGCAGCTGGGGTGGAGCGGGAGCCAGTGAGCAGTTCTTC

v_call: TRBV7-2
d_call: NA
clone_size: NA
j_call: TRBJ1-6
cdr3_aa: CASSPQWGGDATPLHF
cdr3_nt: TGTGCCAGCAGCCCCCAATGGGGGGGTGATGCGACACCCCTCCACTTT

v_call: TRBV11-3
d_call: TRBD1
clone_size: NA
j_call: TRBJ2-2
cdr3_aa: CASSLDRDAGELFF
cdr3_nt: TGTGCCAGCAGCTTGGACAGGGACGCCGGGGAGCTGTTTTTT

v_call: TRBV7-2
d_call: TRBD2
clone_size: NA
j_call: TRBJ2-1
cdr3_aa: CASSFEREGLDNEQFF
cdr3_nt: TGTGCCAGCAGCTTTGAGCGGGAGGGCCTAGATAATGAGCAGTTCTTC

v_call: TRBV7-6
d_call: TRBD1
clone_size: NA
j_call: TRBJ2-7
cdr3_aa: CASSPGTEAYEQYF
cdr3_nt: TGTGCCAGCAGCCCTGGGACAGAAGCCTACGAGCAGTACTTC

v_call: TRBV7-2
d_call: NA
clone_size: NA
j_call: TRBJ1-3
cdr3_aa: CASQAGGAGNTIYF
cdr3_nt: TGTGCCAGCCAAGCGGGGGGCGCGGGAAACACCATATATTTT

v_call: TRBV9
d_call: TRBD1
clone_size: NA
j_call: TRBJ1-3
cdr3_aa: CASSVDPGQGTGNTIYF
cdr3_nt: TGTGCCAGCAGCGTAGACCCCGGACAGGGCACTGGAAACACCATATATTTT

v_call: TRBV28
d_call: TRBD1
clone_size: few
j_call: TRBJ2-5
cdr3_aa: CASTVTGGVETQYF
cdr3_nt: TGTGCCAGCACCGTGACAGGGGGCGTAGAGACCCAGTACTTC

v_call: TRBV6-5
d_call: NA
clone_size: few
j_call: TRBJ2-7
cdr3_aa: CASSQSAGAYEQYF
cdr3_nt: TGTGCCAGCAGTCAGAGCGCCGGGGCCTACGAGCAGTACTTC

v_call: TRBV28
d_call: NA
clone_size: NA
j_call: TRBJ1-2
cdr3_aa: CASSPSVGARYGYTF
cdr3_nt: TGTGCCAGCAGCCCGTCCGTCGGAGCGCGCTATGGCTACACCTTC

v_call: TRBV19
d_call: NA
clone_size: few
j_call: TRBJ1-5
cdr3_aa: CASRGGESNQPQHF
cdr3_nt: TGTGCCAGCCGGGGCGGGGAAAGCAATCAGCCCCAGCATTTT

v_call: TRBV25-1
d_call: NA
clone_size: NA
j_call: TRBJ1-5
cdr3_aa: CASSESGVGDQPQHF
cdr3_nt: TGTGCCAGCAGTGAATCGGGGGTTGGAGATCAGCCCCAGCATTTT

v_call: TRBV7-3
d_call: NA
clone_size: NA
j_call: TRBJ2-2
cdr3_aa: CASSPSGANTGELFF
cdr3_nt: TGTGCCAGCAGCCCCAGCGGAGCGAACACCGGGGAGCTGTTTTTT

v_call: TRBV28
d_call: NA
clone_size: NA
j_call: TRBJ2-7
cdr3_aa: CASSSNLSTGSSYEQYF
cdr3_nt: TGTGCCAGCAGTTCCAACTTAAGCACGGGAAGCTCCTACGAGCAGTACTTC

v_call: TRBV4-2
d_call: NA
clone_size: few
j_call: TRBJ2-7
cdr3_aa: CASSQETGEQYF
cdr3_nt: TGTGCCAGCAGCCAAGAGACTGGGGAGCAGTACTTC

v_call: TRBV19
d_call: TRBD1
clone_size: few
j_call: TRBJ1-2
cdr3_aa: CASSLDRDSGYTF
cdr3_nt: TGTGCCAGTAGTCTAGACAGGGACAGCGGCTACACCTTC

v_call: TRBV7-2
d_call: NA
clone_size: NA
j_call: TRBJ2-7
cdr3_aa: CASRGLAYEQYF
cdr3_nt: TGTGCCAGCAGAGGACTTGCGTACGAGCAGTACTTC

v_call: TRBV30
d_call: NA
clone_size: NA
j_call: TRBJ1-3
cdr3_aa: CAWDPRAGNTIYF
cdr3_nt: TGTGCCTGGGACCCTCGGGCTGGAAACACCATATATTTT

v_call: TRBV27
d_call: NA
clone_size: few
j_call: TRBJ2-2
cdr3_aa: CASSLLLARNTGELFF
cdr3_nt: TGTGCCAGCAGTTTATTATTAGCCCGTAACACCGGGGAGCTGTTTTTT

v_call: TRBV28
d_call: NA
clone_size: few
j_call: TRBJ2-7
cdr3_aa: CASNQQGGPLEQYF
cdr3_nt: TGTGCCAGCAATCAACAGGGGGGGCCATTGGAGCAGTACTTC

v_call: TRBV4-2
d_call: TRBD1
clone_size: NA
j_call: TRBJ2-2
cdr3_aa: CASSQAEGADTGELFF
cdr3_nt: TGTGCCAGCAGCCAAGCCGAGGGGGCGGACACCGGGGAGCTGTTTTTT

v_call: TRBV11-2
d_call: TRBD1
clone_size: few
j_call: TRBJ1-6
cdr3_aa: CASSLGQNSGQGDSPLHF
cdr3_nt: TGTGCCAGCAGCTTAGGCCAAAACTCGGGACAGGGTGATTCACCCCTCCACTTT

v_call: TRBV28
d_call: NA
clone_size: few
j_call: TRBJ2-7
cdr3_aa: CASSFPGRYEQYF
cdr3_nt: TGTGCCAGCAGTTTTCCGGGGAGGTACGAGCAGTACTTC

v_call: TRBV11-2
d_call: NA
clone_size: NA
j_call: TRBJ1-2
cdr3_aa: CASTKGSGGSNYGYTF
cdr3_nt: TGTGCCAGCACCAAAGGGTCGGGGGGTTCTAACTATGGCTACACCTTC

v_call: TRBV6-5
d_call: NA
clone_size: few
j_call: TRBJ1-4
cdr3_aa: CASSYSQGNEKLFF
cdr3_nt: TGTGCCAGCAGTTACTCGCAGGGGAATGAAAAACTGTTTTTT

v_call: TRBV27
d_call: NA
clone_size: few
j_call: TRBJ1-2
cdr3_aa: CASSPGVANYGYTF
cdr3_nt: TGTGCCAGCAGTCCCGGAGTAGCTAACTATGGCTACACCTTC

v_call: TRBV7-2
d_call: NA
clone_size: NA
j_call: TRBJ1-1
cdr3_aa: CASSLEGLIGTFPGTFF
cdr3_nt: TGTGCCAGCAGCTTAGAGGGCCTAATTGGGACATTCCCGGGGACTTTCTTT

v_call: TRBV9
d_call: TRBD1
clone_size: NA
j_call: TRBJ1-4
cdr3_aa: CASSAQGANEKLFF
cdr3_nt: TGTGCCAGCAGCGCACAGGGGGCTAATGAAAAACTGTTTTTT

v_call: TRBV5-4
d_call: NA
clone_size: NA
j_call: TRBJ2-7
cdr3_aa: CASSLGRGGEGYEQYF
cdr3_nt: TGTGCCAGCAGCTTGGGGAGAGGGGGAGAGGGCTACGAGCAGTACTTC

v_call: TRBV25-1
d_call: NA
clone_size: few
j_call: TRBJ2-2
cdr3_aa: CASSDQGTGELFF
cdr3_nt: TGTGCCAGCAGTGACCAGGGCACCGGGGAGCTGTTTTTT

v_call: TRBV27
d_call: NA
clone_size: NA
j_call: TRBJ2-4
cdr3_aa: CASKEGAKNIQYF
cdr3_nt: TGTGCCAGCAAGGAGGGAGCCAAAAACATTCAGTACTTC

v_call: TRBV9
d_call: NA
clone_size: NA
j_call: TRBJ2-3
cdr3_aa: CASSVKTGRTDTQYF
cdr3_nt: TGTGCCAGCAGCGTCAAAACAGGGCGGACAGATACGCAGTATTTT

v_call: TRBV4-3
d_call: NA
clone_size: few
j_call: TRBJ1-1
cdr3_aa: CASSQTWTGDEAFF
cdr3_nt: TGCGCCAGCAGCCAAACTTGGACGGGGGATGAAGCTTTCTTT

v_call: TRBV28
d_call: NA
clone_size: few
j_call: TRBJ1-2
cdr3_aa: CASSQTGANYGYTF
cdr3_nt: TGTGCCAGCAGCCAGACGGGAGCTAACTATGGCTACACCTTC

v_call: TRBV7-2
d_call: NA
clone_size: few
j_call: TRBJ2-7
cdr3_aa: CASTQAQAPYEQYF
cdr3_nt: TGTGCCAGCACCCAAGCCCAGGCACCCTACGAGCAGTACTTC

v_call: TRBV6-1
d_call: TRBD1
clone_size: few
j_call: TRBJ1-4
cdr3_aa: CASSRGTGDEKLFF
cdr3_nt: TGTGCCAGCAGCCGCGGGACAGGAGATGAAAAACTGTTTTTT

v_call: TRBV18
d_call: TRBD1
clone_size: NA
j_call: TRBJ1-1
cdr3_aa: CASSPGQGANTEAFF
cdr3_nt: TGTGCCAGCTCACCAGGGCAGGGGGCGAACACTGAAGCTTTCTTT

v_call: TRBV28
d_call: NA
clone_size: few
j_call: TRBJ1-6
cdr3_aa: CASSSSSGDYNSPLHF
cdr3_nt: TGTGCCAGCAGCTCCAGTTCGGGAGACTATAATTCACCCCTCCACTTT

v_call: TRBV6-5
d_call: NA
clone_size: few
j_call: TRBJ1-2
cdr3_aa: CASSGRGPSHYGYTF
cdr3_nt: TGTGCCAGCAGTGGCAGGGGACCGTCTCACTATGGCTACACCTTC

v_call: TRBV28
d_call: NA
clone_size: NA
j_call: TRBJ2-1
cdr3_aa: CASTAGNYNEQFF
cdr3_nt: TGTGCCAGCACGGCCGGGAATTACAATGAGCAGTTCTTC